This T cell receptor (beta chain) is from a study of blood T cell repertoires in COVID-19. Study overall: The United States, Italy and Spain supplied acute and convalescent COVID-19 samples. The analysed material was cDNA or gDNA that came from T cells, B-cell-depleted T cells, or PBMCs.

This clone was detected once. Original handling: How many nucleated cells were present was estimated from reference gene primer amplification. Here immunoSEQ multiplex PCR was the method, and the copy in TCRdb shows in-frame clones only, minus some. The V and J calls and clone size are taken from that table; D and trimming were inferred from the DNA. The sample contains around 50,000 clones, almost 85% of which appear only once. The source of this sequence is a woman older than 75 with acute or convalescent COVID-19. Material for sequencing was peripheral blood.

CDR3 sequence: CASSLGGTSGRDTQYF. CDR3 DNA: TGTGCCAGCAGCTTGGGGGGGACTAGCGGGAGGGATACGCAGTATTTT. The genes are TRBV5-4 and TRBJ2-3; TRBD2 matches at 15 bases. Germline loops: CDR1 SGHNT, CDR2 YYREEE (reference sequence). V lost 0 bases and J lost 6; bases outside the gene matches: 2. The CDR3 extends over 16 amino acids.